This record covers a single T cell receptor beta chain. What antigen it recognizes has not been identified. Base qualities are missing; no much larger clone stands one base away. The sample comes from a study of T-cell memory formation after mild COVID-19 (dated by TCRdb to the early 2020s). Some background on the complete study: TCR sequence clusters from the two donors were largely donor specific. In a couple of donors, T-cell clones that expanded and contracted after mild COVID-19 were tracked by sequencing TCRalpha and TCRbeta repertoires over time. Two young, previously healthy adult volunteers, one female and one male, were included in the cohort.

The full study reports these points: Whether the second-wave clones peaking on day 37 were SARS-CoV-2 specific was not confirmed. Only a couple of mild cases were covered in the study, and larger cohorts including severe cases with pre-infection samples were considered necessary. Some responding clones were found in pre-infection memory, which suggests that pre-existing cross-reactive memory T cells took part in the SARS-CoV-2 response. Clones that contracted from day 15 to 85 showed balanced CD4/CD8 phenotypes, whereas a second wave of clones that expanded from day 15 to 37 leaned towards CD4+. Contracting CD4+ clones appeared mostly in the CM and EM memory subsets, whereas CD8+ clones were enriched in EMRA.

TCRdb shows the sequencer as Illumina NovaSeq 6000. TCRalpha and TCRbeta cDNA libraries were constructed by 5'RACE with constant-segment primers, with sample barcodes and unique molecular identifiers being introduced. Trizol reagent was used to extract RNA from every sample. Amplification of the libraries took two PCR steps, and the second step added a second sample barcode plus Illumina TruSeq adapters. Sequencing of the libraries was done on an Illumina NovaSeq, producing 2 x 150 bp paired-end reads. Turning to the authors' computational methods: Demultiplexing of reads and collapsing into UMI-guided consensus sequences were performed with migec v1.2.7. Using mixcr v2.1.11, UMI consensuses were aligned to TRA and TRB V and J templates and then assembled into clonotypes. A clonotype was counted as expanded or contracted only if both edgeR and NoisET called the change significant, with noise models trained on biological replicates. For edgeR calls, the cutoffs were a false discovery rate-adjusted p below 0.01 and a log2 fold-change threshold of 1. PCA with hierarchical clustering of max-normalized trajectories of the 1000 most abundant clonotypes was used as exploratory dynamics analysis. Separately sequenced CD4+ and CD8+ repertoires were used to assign a CD4 or CD8 phenotype to each responding clone. TCRdb trimmed public reads at Q25 via fastp, called clones via MiXCR and kept in-frame beta chains. Rows with a matching CDR3 protein are joined into one entry that keeps the most common DNA and genes. The V and J calls were not made by the authors but by TCRdb's processing. Recorded for this sample are 260,000 or so distinct CDR3 sequences; approximately 15% of them occurred a single time. Around a fifth of the sample is in the top ten clones.

Ficoll-Paque density gradient centrifugation was the method used to isolate PBMCs. This TCR was recovered from a man between 18 and 29 years old who had mild COVID-19 (a few samples of this study predate the infection). The sample titles of this study are shuffled in the database, so cell type and time point are left out; the donor was told from shared clones. The sample was PBMCs or a T cell subset sorted from them (not recorded which).

The CDR3 region: CASSDPKIAKNIQYF. The sequence in DNA is TGTGCCAGCAGCGATCCAAAGATAGCCAAAAACATTCAGTACTTC. The chain couples TRBV7-9 to TRBJ2-4; the D segment cannot be called with confidence. V and J lose 5 bases and 0 bases, and a span of 11 bases separates them. The CDR1 and CDR2 encoded by the germline V gene (reference sequence) are SEHNR and FQNEAQ. From its cysteine to its phenylalanine, the CDR3 spans 15 amino acids. Solely the CDR3 DNA is kept, with 45 bases framed from the first base.